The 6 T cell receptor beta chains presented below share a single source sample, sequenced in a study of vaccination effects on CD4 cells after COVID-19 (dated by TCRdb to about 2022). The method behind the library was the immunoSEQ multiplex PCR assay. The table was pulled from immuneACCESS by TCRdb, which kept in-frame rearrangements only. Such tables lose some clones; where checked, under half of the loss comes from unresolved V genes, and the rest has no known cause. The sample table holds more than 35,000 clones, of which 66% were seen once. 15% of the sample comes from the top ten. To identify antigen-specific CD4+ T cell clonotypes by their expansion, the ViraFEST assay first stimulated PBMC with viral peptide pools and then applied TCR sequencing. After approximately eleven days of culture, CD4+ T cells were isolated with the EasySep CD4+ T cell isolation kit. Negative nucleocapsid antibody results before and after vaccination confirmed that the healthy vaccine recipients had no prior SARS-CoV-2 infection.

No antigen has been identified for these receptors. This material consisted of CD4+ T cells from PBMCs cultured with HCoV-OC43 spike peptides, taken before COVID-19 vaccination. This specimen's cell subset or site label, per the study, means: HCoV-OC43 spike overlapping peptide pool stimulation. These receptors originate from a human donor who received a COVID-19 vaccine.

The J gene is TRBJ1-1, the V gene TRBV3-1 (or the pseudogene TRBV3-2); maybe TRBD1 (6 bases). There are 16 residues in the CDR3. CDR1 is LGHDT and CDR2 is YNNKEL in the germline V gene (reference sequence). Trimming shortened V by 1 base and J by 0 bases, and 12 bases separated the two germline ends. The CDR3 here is CASSQGGGALNTEAFF. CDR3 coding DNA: TGTGCCAGCAGCCAAGGCGGGGGGGCATTGAACACTGAAGCTTTCTTT.

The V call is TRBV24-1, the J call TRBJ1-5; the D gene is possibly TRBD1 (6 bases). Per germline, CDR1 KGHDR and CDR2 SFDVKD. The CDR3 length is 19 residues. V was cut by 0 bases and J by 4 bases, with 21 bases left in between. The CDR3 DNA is TGTGCCACCAGTGATTTGGGTGGCAGGGGTCCAAAGATGAATCAGCCCCAGCATTTT. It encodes CATSDLGGRGPKMNQPQHF.

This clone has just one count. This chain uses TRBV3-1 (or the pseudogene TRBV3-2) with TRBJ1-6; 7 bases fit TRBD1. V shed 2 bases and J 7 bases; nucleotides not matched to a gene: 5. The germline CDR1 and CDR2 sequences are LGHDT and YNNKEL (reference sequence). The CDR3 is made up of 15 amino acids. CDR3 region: CASSQTGAKNSPLHF. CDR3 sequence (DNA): TGTGCCAGCAGCCAAACAGGGGCCAAAAATTCACCCCTCCACTTT.

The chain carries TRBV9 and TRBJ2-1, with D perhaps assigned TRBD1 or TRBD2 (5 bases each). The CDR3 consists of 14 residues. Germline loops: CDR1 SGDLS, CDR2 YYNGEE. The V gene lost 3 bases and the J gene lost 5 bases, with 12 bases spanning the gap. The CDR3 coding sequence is TGTGCCAGCAGCGAAACAGGACTGCACAATGAGCAGTTCTTC. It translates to CASSETGLHNEQFF.

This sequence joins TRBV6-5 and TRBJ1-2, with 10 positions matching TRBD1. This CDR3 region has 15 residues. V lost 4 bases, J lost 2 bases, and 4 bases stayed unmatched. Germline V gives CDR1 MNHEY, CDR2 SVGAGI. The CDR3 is CASSSQGQGNYGYTF. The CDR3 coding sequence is TGTGCCAGCAGTTCCCAGGGACAGGGGAACTATGGCTACACCTTC.

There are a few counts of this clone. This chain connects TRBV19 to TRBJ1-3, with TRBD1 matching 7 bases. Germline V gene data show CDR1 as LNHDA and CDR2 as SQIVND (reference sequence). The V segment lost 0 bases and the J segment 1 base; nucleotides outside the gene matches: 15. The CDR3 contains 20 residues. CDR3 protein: CASSIDHYNTGAASGNTIYF. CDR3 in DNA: TGTGCCAGTAGTATAGACCACTATAACACAGGGGCTGCATCTGGAAACACCATATATTTT. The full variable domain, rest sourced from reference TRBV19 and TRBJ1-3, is DGGITQSPKYLFRKEGQNVTLSCEQNLNHDAMYWYRQDPGQGLRLIYYSQIVNDFQKGDIAEGYSVSREKKESFPLTVTSAQKNPTAFYLCASSIDHYNTGAASGNTIYFGEGSWLTVV.